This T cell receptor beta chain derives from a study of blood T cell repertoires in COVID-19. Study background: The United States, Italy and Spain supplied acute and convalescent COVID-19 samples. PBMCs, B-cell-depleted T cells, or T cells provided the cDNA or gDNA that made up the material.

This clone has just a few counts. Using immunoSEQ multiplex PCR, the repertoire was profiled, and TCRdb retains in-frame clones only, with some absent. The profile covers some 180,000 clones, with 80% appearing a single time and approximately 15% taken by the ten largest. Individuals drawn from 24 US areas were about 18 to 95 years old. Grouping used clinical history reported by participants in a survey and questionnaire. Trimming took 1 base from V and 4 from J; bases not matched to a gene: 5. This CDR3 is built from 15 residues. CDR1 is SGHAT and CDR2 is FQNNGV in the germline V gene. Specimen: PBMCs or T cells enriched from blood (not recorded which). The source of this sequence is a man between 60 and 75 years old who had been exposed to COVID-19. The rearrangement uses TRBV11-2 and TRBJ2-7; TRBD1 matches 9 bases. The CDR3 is CASSLVFGQGYEQYF. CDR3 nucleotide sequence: TGTGCCAGCAGCTTAGTTTTTGGACAGGGGTACGAGCAGTACTTC.